This TCR beta chain stems from a study of shared clonotypes between healthy human individuals. With 8 bases removed from V and 7 bases from J, the gap between germline ends came to 11 bases. Germline CDR1 MDHEN, CDR2 SYDVKM. This CDR3 is 11 amino acids long. Data came from immunoSEQ multiplex PCR; TCRdb stores just in-frame clones and leaves some out. The data show about 2 million clones, roughly 94% seen once. The chain uses TRBV28 and TRBJ1-2; unclear D gene. The receptor comes from a young man in good health. Input material: naive CD4+ T cells sorted from blood. The subset was: CD45RA+ positively selected. The CDR3 nucleotides are TGTGCCAGCGAACGAGGTGGTGGCTACACCTTC. It specifies CASERGGGYTF.